The clone carrying this TCR beta chain was seen many times. This specimen belongs to a study of tumor-infiltrating lymphocytes in oesophageal squamous cell carcinoma. V lost 4 bases and J lost 2; bases outside the gene matches: 4. CDR3 length: 14 residues. Germline V CDR1 and CDR2: SGHRS, YFSETQ. TCRdb recomputed calls from the PCR reads with MiXCR, one row per CDR3 protein. Seen here are over 20,000 distinct CDR3 sequences, around two fifths observed once, and the top ten hold 30% to 45%. The clonotype comes from a male donor with esophageal squamous cell carcinoma. This chain uses TRBV5-1 with TRBJ2-3; 7 nucleotides align to TRBD1. The sequenced sample was esophageal tumor tissue. As DNA, the CDR3 is TGCGCCAGCAGCCCGGGACAGCTCACAGATACGCAGTATTTT. Protein sequence: CASSPGQLTDTQYF. Together with reference TRBV5-1 and TRBJ2-3, the CDR3 gives the full variable domain: KAGVTQTPRYLIKTRGQQVTLSCSPISGHRSVSWYQQTPGQGLQFLFEYFSETQRNKGNFPGRFSGRQFSNSRSEMNVSTLELGDSALYLCASSPGQLTDTQYFGPGTRLTVL.